This T cell receptor (beta chain) is drawn from a study of blood T cell repertoires in COVID-19 (dated by TCRdb to about 2020). With regard to the full study: Samples covering the acute and convalescent phases of COVID-19 were provided by collaborators in the United States, Italy and Spain. The material from the prospective study consisted of cDNA or gDNA derived from T cells, B-cell-depleted T cells, or PBMCs. Subjects who had been exposed to COVID-19, were actively infected with it, or had recovered from it provided the deeply sampled blood TCRbeta repertoires that made up the dataset. The repertoires were released in a freely available public database intended as a resource for research on the immune response to SARS-CoV-2. The samples were drawn from the first 160 participants of the ongoing ImmuneRACE study and from 950 to 1,500 subjects provided by 6 global collaborators. Nearly every sample came with metadata listing a de-identified subject ID, COVID-19 status, age in years and sex. Where HLA class I and class II types were available, the types were taken from metadata supplied by the sample provider, not from assay-based typing. What the authors observed across the whole study: The amount of clinical and demographic metadata varied by source and participant and was provided uncurated.

TCRbeta CDR3 regions were amplified from genomic DNA using the immunoSEQ Assay, a bias-controlled multiplex PCR. As for the authors' bioinformatics: The number of nucleated cells in each sample was estimated by amplification of reference gene primers within the assay. To quantify the absolute abundance of each unique TCRbeta CDR3 rearrangement, sequence reads were collapsed and filtered. For each sample, productive Simpson clonality was calculated by taking the square root of Simpson's diversity index across productive rearrangements. TCRdb holds this immuneACCESS table with in-frame rearrangements only. Some clones are missing; in checked studies, unresolved V genes explain under half, and the rest has no known cause. The V and J calls and the clone size are those of that table, but D and trimming were determined from the DNA. This sample comprises some 150,000 clones, around 90% of them detected only once. Jointly, the top ten make up roughly 4.5% of the sample.

Each collaborating institution followed its own protocols to collect whole blood in K2EDTA tubes. For TCRbeta analysis, collaborators shipped samples as frozen whole blood, isolated PBMCs, or DNA extracted from either of those sample types. The germline V end is reduced by 6 bases and the J end by 4 bases; junction bases left unmatched: 0. The CDR3 runs 12 residues from the cysteine to the phenylalanine. Just CDR3 DNA is preserved here, 36 bases in frame from base 1. Of note for this clone: Its recognized antigen is unknown. It has no much larger one-base neighbor in the sample; base qualities were not kept.

This TCR derives from a woman in her sixties or seventies with active or convalescent COVID-19. The V and J segments used are TRBV12-3 or TRBV12-4 and TRBJ1-5, and TRBD1 aligns with 7 junction nucleotides. Material for sequencing was peripheral blood. The encoded CDR3 is CASRTGNQPQHF. The DNA sequence is as follows: TGTGCCAGCAGGACAGGGAATCAGCCCCAGCATTTT.